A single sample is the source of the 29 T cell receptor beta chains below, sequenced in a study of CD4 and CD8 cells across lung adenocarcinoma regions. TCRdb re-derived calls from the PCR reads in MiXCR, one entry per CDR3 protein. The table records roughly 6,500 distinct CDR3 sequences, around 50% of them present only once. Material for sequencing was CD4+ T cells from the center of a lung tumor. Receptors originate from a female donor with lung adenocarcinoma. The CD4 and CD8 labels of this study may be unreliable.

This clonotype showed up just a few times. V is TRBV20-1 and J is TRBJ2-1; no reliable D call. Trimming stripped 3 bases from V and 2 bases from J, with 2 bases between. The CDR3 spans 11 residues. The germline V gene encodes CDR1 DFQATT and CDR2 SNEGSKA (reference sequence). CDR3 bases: TGCAGTGCTAGGCCCTACAATGAGCAGTTCTTC. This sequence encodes CSARPYNEQFF.

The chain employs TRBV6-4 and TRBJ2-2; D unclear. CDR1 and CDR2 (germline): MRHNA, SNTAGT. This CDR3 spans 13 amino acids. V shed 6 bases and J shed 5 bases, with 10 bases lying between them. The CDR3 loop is CASSTSSTGELFF. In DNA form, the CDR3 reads TGTGCCAGCAGCACCTCGAGTACCGGGGAGCTGTTTTTT.

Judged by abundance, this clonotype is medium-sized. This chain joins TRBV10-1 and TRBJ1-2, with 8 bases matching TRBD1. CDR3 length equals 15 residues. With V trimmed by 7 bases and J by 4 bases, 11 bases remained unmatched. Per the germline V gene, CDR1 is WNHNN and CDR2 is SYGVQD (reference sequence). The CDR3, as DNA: TGCGCCAGCAACGAGACAGGGGATTTTATCTATGGCTACACCTTC. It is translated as CASNETGDFIYGYTF.

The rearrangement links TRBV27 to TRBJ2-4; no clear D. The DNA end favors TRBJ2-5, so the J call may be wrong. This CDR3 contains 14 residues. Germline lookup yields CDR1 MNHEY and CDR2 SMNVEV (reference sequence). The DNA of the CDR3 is TGTGCCAGCAGCCAGGCACGGGACCAAGAGACCCAGTACTTC. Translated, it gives CASSQARDQETQYF.

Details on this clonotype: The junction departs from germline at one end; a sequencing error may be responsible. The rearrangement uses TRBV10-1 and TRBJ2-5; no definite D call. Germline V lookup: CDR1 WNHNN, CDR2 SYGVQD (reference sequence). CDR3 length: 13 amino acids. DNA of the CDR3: TGCGCCACCGAACTACGAGACACAGATACCCAGTACTTT. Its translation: CATELRDTDTQYF.

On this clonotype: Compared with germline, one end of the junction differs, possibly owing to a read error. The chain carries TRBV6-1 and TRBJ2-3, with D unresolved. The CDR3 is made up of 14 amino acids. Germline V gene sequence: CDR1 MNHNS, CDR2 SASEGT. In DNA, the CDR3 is TGTGCCAGCAGTGAAGCTCGCGGCCCAGATACGCAGTACTTT. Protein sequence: CASSEARGPDTQYF.

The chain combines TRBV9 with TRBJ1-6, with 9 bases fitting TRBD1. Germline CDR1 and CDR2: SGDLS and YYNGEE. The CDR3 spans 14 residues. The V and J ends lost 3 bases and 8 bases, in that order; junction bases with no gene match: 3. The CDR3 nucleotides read TGTGCCAGCAGCGCGGACAGGGGAGATTCACCCCTCCACTTT. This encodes CASSADRGDSPLHF.

CDR3 loop: CASSQGLAGKWEQYF. CDR3 in DNA: TGCGCCAGCAGCCAAGGACTAGCGGGAAAGTGGGAGCAGTACTTC. This chain connects TRBV4-1 to TRBJ2-1; 11 bases map to TRBD2. With the DNA end fitting TRBJ2-7 better, the J assignment may be wrong. Germline V CDR1 and CDR2: MGHRA, YSYEKL. CDR3 length: 15 amino acids.

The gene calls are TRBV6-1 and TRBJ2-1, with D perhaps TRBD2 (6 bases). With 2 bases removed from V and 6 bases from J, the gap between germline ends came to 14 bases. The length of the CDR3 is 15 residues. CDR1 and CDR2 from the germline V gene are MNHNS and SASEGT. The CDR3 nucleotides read TGTGCCAGCAGTGAATGGAGCGGGCGCAGCAATGAGCAGTTCTTC. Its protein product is CASSEWSGRSNEQFF.

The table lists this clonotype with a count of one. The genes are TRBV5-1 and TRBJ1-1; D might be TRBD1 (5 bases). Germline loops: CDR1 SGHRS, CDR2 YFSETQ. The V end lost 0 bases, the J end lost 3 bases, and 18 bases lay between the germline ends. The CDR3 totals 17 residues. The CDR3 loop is CASSLVRGGASDTEAFF. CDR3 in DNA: TGCGCCAGCAGCTTGGTTCGGGGGGGTGCTTCGGACACTGAAGCTTTCTTT.

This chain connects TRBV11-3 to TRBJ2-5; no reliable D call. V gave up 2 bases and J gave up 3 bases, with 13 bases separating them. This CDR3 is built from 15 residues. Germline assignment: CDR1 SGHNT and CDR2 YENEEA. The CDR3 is CASSLSQIPEETQYF. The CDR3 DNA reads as TGTGCCAGCAGCTTAAGCCAGATTCCGGAAGAGACCCAGTACTTC.

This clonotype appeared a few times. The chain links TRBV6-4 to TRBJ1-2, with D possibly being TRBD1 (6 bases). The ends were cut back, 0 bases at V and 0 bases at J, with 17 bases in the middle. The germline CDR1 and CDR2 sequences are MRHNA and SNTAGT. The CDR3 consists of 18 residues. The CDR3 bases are TGTGCCAGCAGTGACTCGTATATAGCGAGGGGGTCTAACTATGGCTACACCTTC. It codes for CASSDSYIARGSNYGYTF.

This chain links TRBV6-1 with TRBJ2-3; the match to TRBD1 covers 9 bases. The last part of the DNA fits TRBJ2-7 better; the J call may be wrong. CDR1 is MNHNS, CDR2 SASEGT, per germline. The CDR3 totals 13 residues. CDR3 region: CASRRGTGNTQYF. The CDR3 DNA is TGTGCCAGCCGCCGCGGGACAGGGAATACGCAGTACTTC.

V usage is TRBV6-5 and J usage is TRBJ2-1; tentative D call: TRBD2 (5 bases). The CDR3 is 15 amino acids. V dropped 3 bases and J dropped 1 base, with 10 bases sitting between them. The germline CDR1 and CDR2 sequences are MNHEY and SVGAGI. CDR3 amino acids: CASSYATISYNEQFF. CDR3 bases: TGTGCCAGCAGTTATGCGACTATATCCTACAATGAGCAGTTCTTC.

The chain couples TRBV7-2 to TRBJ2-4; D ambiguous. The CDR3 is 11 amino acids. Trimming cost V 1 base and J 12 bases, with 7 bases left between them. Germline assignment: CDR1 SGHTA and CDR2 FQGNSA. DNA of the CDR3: TGTGCCAGCAGCTTAGAAACGTCTCAGTACTTC. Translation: CASSLETSQYF.

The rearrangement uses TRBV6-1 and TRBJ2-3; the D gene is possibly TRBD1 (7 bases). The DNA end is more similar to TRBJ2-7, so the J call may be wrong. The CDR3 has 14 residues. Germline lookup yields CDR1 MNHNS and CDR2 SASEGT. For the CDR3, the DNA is TGTGCCAGCAGTGAAGGGCAGGGGGAGGATACGCAGTACTTC. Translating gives CASSEGQGEDTQYF.

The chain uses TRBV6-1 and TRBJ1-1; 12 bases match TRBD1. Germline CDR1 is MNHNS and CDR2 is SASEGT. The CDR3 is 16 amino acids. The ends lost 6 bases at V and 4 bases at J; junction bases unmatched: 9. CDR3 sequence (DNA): TGTGCCAGCAGCCGGGGGACAGGGGGCAGAGGCACTGAAGCTTTCTTT. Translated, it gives CASSRGTGGRGTEAFF.

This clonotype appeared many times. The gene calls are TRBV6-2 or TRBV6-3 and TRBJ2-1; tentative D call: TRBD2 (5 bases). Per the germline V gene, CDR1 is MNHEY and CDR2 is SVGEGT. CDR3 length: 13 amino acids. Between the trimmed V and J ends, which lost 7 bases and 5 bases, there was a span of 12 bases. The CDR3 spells CASNTGNNNEQFF. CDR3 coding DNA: TGTGCCAGCAATACCGGGAACAACAATGAGCAGTTCTTC.

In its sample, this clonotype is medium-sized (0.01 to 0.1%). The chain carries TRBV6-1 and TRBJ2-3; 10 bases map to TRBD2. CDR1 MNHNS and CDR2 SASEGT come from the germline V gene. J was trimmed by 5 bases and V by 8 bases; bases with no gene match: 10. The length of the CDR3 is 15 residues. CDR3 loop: CASSHLAGEGDTQYF. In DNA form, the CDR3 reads TGTGCCAGCTCCCATCTAGCGGGAGAGGGAGATACGCAGTATTTT.

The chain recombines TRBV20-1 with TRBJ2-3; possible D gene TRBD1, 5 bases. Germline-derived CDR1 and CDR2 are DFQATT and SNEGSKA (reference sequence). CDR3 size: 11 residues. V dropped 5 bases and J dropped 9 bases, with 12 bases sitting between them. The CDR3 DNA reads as TGCAGTGCTGCAGGGAAAAACACGCAGTATTTT. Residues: CSAAGKNTQYF.

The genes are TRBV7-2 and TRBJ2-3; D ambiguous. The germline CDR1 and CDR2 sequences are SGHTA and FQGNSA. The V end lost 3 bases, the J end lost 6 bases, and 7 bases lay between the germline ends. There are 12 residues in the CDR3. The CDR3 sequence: CASSFNWDTQYF. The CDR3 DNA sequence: TGTGCCAGCAGCTTTAACTGGGATACGCAGTATTTT. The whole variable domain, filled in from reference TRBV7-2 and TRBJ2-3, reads GAGVSQSPSNKVTEKGKDVELRCDPISGHTALYWYRQSLGQGLEFLIYFQGNSAPDKSGLPSDRFSAERTGGSVSTLTIQRTQQEDSAVYLCASSFNWDTQYFGPGTRLTVL.

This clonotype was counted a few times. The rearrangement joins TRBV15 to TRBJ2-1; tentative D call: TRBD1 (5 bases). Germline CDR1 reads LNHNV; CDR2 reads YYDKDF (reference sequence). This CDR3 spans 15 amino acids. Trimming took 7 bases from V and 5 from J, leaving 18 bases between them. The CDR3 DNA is TGTGCCACCAAAGAGCAGGGTTTGGGGCACAATGAGCAGTTCTTC. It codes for CATKEQGLGHNEQFF.

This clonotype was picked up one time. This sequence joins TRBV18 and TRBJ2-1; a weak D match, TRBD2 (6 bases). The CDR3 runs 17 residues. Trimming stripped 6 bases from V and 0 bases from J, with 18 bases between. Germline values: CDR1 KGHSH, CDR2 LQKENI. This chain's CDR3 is CASSYRPRDSSYNEQFF. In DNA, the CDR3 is TGTGCCAGCTCCTATAGACCGCGGGACTCCTCCTACAATGAGCAGTTCTTC.

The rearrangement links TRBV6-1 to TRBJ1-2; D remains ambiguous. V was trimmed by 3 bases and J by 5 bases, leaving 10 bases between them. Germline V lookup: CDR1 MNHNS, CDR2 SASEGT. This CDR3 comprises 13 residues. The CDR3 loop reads CASSDGSSYGYTF. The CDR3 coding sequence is TGTGCCAGCAGTGATGGGTCGTCATATGGCTACACCTTC.

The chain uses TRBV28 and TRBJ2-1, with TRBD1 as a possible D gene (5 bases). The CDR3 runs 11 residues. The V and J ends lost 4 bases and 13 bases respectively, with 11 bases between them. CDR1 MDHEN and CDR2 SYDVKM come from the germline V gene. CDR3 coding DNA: TGTGCCAGCAGTTACACAGGACCCCAGTTCTTC. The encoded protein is CASSYTGPQFF.

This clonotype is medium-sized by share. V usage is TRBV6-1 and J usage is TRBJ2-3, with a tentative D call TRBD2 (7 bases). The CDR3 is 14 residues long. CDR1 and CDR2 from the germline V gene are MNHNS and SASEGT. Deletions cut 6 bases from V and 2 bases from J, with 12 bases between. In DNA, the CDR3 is TGTGCCAGCAGCGGGGGGCGGGACACAGATACGCAGTATTTT. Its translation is CASSGGRDTDTQYF.

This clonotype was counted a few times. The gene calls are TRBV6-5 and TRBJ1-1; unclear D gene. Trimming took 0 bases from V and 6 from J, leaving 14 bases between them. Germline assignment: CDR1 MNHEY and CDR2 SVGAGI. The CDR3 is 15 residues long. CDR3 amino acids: CASSYSSAERAEAFF. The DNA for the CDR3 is TGTGCCAGCAGTTACTCGTCGGCGGAGAGGGCTGAAGCTTTCTTT.

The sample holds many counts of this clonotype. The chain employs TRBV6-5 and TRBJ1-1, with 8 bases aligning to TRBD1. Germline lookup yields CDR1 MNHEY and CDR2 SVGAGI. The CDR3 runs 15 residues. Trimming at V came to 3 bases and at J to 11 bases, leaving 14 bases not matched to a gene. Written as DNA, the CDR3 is TGTGCCAGCAGTTATATGGGACAGGCGTCCCCTGGGGCTTTCTTT. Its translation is CASSYMGQASPGAFF.

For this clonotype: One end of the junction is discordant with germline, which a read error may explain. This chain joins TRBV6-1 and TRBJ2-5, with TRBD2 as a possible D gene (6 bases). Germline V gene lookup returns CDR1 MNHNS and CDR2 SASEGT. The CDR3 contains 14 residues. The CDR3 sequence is CASSGGAGSNVQNF. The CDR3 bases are TGTGCCAGCAGTGGCGGGGCTGGGTCCAACGTCCAGAATTTC.